This entry lists 12 T cell receptor beta chains sequenced from one sample in a study of T-cell reconstitution after alpha-beta-depleted transplantation in children. For TCRbeta, the library was prepared with unique molecular identifiers. One entry per CDR3 protein results from TCRdb running MiXCR on the PCR reads. The data hold approximately 45,000 distinct CDR3 sequences, with roughly half observed a single time. The material sequenced was peripheral blood, taken before TCRalphabeta/CD19-depleted stem cell transplant. These receptor sequences come from a boy younger than two with SCID, due to receive a stem cell transplant.

This clonotype was seen a single time. This chain connects TRBV7-6 to TRBJ1-6; 8 nucleotides agree with TRBD1. CDR1 is SGHVS, CDR2 FNYEAQ, per germline. Unmatched junction bases numbered 7, after V lost 3 bases and J lost 9 bases. CDR3 length: 15 residues. DNA for the CDR3: TGTGCCAGCAGCTTCGGGACAGGAGTAGGTTCACCCCTCCACTTT. Translation: CASSFGTGVGSPLHF.

The genes are TRBV20-1 and TRBJ1-1, with 10 bases aligning to TRBD1. Germline V gene lookup returns CDR1 DFQATT and CDR2 SNEGSKA (reference sequence). With 6 bases clipped from V and 3 bases from J, the junction kept 1 base outside the gene matches. The CDR3 is 12 amino acids. This CDR3 is CSAGTGDTEAFF. The CDR3, as DNA: TGCAGTGCCGGGACAGGGGACACTGAAGCTTTCTTT.

The chain recombines TRBV5-1 with TRBJ1-3; D unclear. V lost 0 bases, J lost 0 bases, and 10 bases lay in between. CDR1 SGHRS and CDR2 YFSETQ come from the germline V gene. This CDR3 is built from 16 residues. The chain's CDR3 is CASSLDQFHSGNTIYF. For the CDR3, the DNA is TGCGCCAGCAGCTTGGACCAGTTTCACTCTGGAAACACCATATATTTT.

J is TRBJ1-2 and V is TRBV27; 8 nucleotides line up with TRBD1. Germline CDR1 reads MNHEY; CDR2 reads SMNVEV (reference sequence). There are 15 residues in the CDR3. The V and J ends lost 0 bases and 8 bases, in that order; junction bases with no gene match: 8. In DNA form, the CDR3 reads TGTGCCAGCAGTTTATCGGATGGACAGGGCGAGGGCTACACCTTC. It translates to CASSLSDGQGEGYTF.

The chain employs TRBV5-1 and TRBJ1-2; 11 positions agree with TRBD1. Germline-derived CDR1 and CDR2 are SGHRS and YFSETQ. This CDR3 region has 14 residues. With V trimmed by 4 bases and J by 7 bases, 6 bases remained unmatched. CDR3 loop: CASSPGQGASGYTF. CDR3 nucleotides: TGCGCCAGCAGCCCTGGACAGGGGGCATCTGGCTACACCTTC.

The rearrangement links TRBV4-1 to TRBJ2-3, with 13 bases fitting TRBD2. V lost 3 bases, J lost 6 bases, and 6 bases stayed unmatched. Germline V gene sequence: CDR1 MGHRA, CDR2 YSYEKL. This CDR3 is built from 16 residues. CDR3 region: CASSHTSGGAVDTQYF. In nucleotides, the CDR3 is TGCGCCAGCAGCCACACTAGCGGGGGGGCCGTGGATACGCAGTATTTT.

At least ten counts were recorded for this clonotype. The J gene is TRBJ2-5, the V gene TRBV2, with 8 positions matching TRBD1. Germline lookup yields CDR1 SNHLY and CDR2 FYNNEI. The CDR3 spans 12 residues. The junction had 8 bases not matched to a gene; V was cut back by 5 bases and J by 12 bases. The chain's CDR3 is CASSTRTGFKYF. CDR3 DNA: TGTGCCAGCAGTACCCGGACAGGGTTTAAGTACTTC.

The sample holds a few counts of this clonotype. V gene TRBV27 combines with J gene TRBJ2-7, with 9 bases that match TRBD1. The CDR3 spans 14 residues. V lost 6 bases to trimming and J lost 3 bases; unmatched junction nucleotides: 6. Germline V gene lookup returns CDR1 MNHEY and CDR2 SMNVEV (reference sequence). The CDR3 reads CASSQTGGSYEQYF. The CDR3 DNA follows: TGTGCCAGCAGCCAGACAGGGGGTAGCTACGAGCAGTACTTC.

CDR3 sequence: CASSSGTGPDEQFF. CDR3 sequence (DNA): TGTGCCAGCAGCTCCGGGACAGGGCCCGATGAGCAGTTCTTC. This rearrangement joins TRBV7-9 to TRBJ2-1, with 9 nucleotides matching TRBD1. This CDR3 comprises 14 residues. Looked up from germline, CDR1 is SEHNR and CDR2 is FQNEAQ (reference sequence). After removal of 4 bases from V and 8 bases from J, the junction contained 6 bases not matched to a gene. The whole variable domain, filled in from reference TRBV7-9 and TRBJ2-1, reads DTGVSQNPRHKITKRGQNVTFRCDPISEHNRLYWYRQTLGQGPEFLTYFQNEAQLEKSRLLSDRFSAERPKGSFSTLEIQRTEQGDSAMYLCASSSGTGPDEQFFGPGTRLTVL.

This clonotype has just a few counts. The chain links TRBV12-5 to TRBJ2-5; perhaps TRBD1 as D (6 bases). The CDR3 is 14 residues long. Trimming removed 9 bases at V and 1 base at J, with 15 bases between. The germline gives CDR1 LGHNT, CDR2 FRNRAP. The CDR3 DNA follows: TGTGCTAGAAGACAGGACGCGGTCCAAGAGACCCAGTACTTC. Its translation is CARRQDAVQETQYF.

The rearrangement joins TRBV5-1 to TRBJ2-3; D is uncertain. From germline, CDR1 is SGHRS and CDR2 YFSETQ. The V end lost 2 bases, the J end lost 1 base, and 11 bases lay between the germline ends. This CDR3 region has 15 residues. In nucleotides, the CDR3 is TGCGCCAGCAGCTTCGGCAATACCCGCACAGATACGCAGTATTTT. Its protein is CASSFGNTRTDTQYF.

This clonotype appeared once. The chain has TRBV6-4 and TRBJ2-1; 12 positions match TRBD2. CDR1 is MRHNA and CDR2 is SNTAGT in the germline V gene. V dropped 8 bases and J dropped 7; count of bases not matched to a gene: 9. This CDR3 is 15 amino acids long. CDR3 nucleotides: TGTGCCAGCGCTTCTAGCGGGGGGGCCTTAAATGAGCAGTTCTTC. It codes for CASASSGGALNEQFF.